The sequence of this T cell receptor (beta chain) was determined in a study of control samples from healthy donors and cancer patients (dated by TCRdb to between 2020 and 2021). In this sample, this clone turned up once. Its cognate antigen has yet to be identified. Base qualities are missing; no much larger clone stands one base away. Other nucleotide sequences from this sample produce the same CDR3. The receptor library was made with the immunoSEQ multiplex PCR assay. Not all clones reach the TCRdb copy of this immuneACCESS table, which keeps in-frame sequences only. Checked studies attribute under half of the gap to unresolved V genes and leave the rest unexplained. This sample has 110,000 or so clones in its table, and approximately 82% of those were observed once. Roughly 6.5% of the sample goes to the ten largest clones. Including the terminal cysteine and phenylalanine, the CDR3 comprises 13 residues. Just CDR3 DNA is preserved here, 39 bases in frame from base 1. Relative to germline, V is 3 bases shorter and J is 5 bases shorter, with 11 bases between their ends. From a lookup of the germline V gene, CDR1 and CDR2 are SGHRS and YFSETQ.

The chain was built from TRBV5-1 and TRBJ2-5; TRBD2 is perhaps the D gene, given 5 matching bases. The TCR originated in a man aged 18 to 29 in good health. Sequencing was carried out using blood. The DNA reads TGCGCCAGCAGCTCTCGGACGGGGGAGACCCAGTACTTC. It translates as CASSSRTGETQYF.